The TCR beta chain under discussion was sequenced for a study of beta chain features in type 1 diabetes. Overall study results and limits: When Type 1 diabetes patients were examined, their TCRB CDR3s proved moderately but significantly shorter in all four CD4+ subsets.

The entirety of the isolated RNA underwent reverse transcription, so expressed TCRB transcripts were sequenced. Profiled with immunoSEQ multiplex PCR; TCRdb holds only in-frame clones, not every one. Here the sample spans roughly 220,000 clones, around 15% being singletons. The CDR3 extends over 18 amino acids. In germline, CDR1 is SGHTA, CDR2 FQGNSA. V was shortened by 11 bases and J by 5 bases, with 32 bases between the two germline ends. A few counts support this clone. Its antigen is not known. Averaging around 110 mL, one heparinised blood draw came from each individual donor. V is TRBV7-2 and J is TRBJ2-3; D could derive from TRBD1 or TRBD2 (8 bases each). The receptor was isolated from a man aged 30 to 39 with type 1 diabetes. Sequencing input: naive CD4+ T cells from blood. The chain's CDR3 is CAPRMRQGKRELKDTQYF. The CDR3 coding sequence is TGTGCCCCAAGGATGAGACAGGGGAAGCGGGAGTTGAAAGATACGCAGTATTTT.